This T cell receptor beta chain was obtained from a study of memory B cells and T cells in multiple sclerosis (dated by TCRdb to the late 2010s). About the full investigation: TCR beta repertoires of autoproliferating peripheral T cells were compared with the TCR beta repertoires of brain lesion-infiltrating T cells in multiple sclerosis patients. TCR sequencing involved a couple of multiple sclerosis patients from whom brain lesions at autopsy or brain-infiltrating cells from biopsy were available. The study at large found these results: Clone-set sizes differed between compartments, which influenced counts of shared clonotypes and required normalization.

There are 14 amino acids in the CDR3, from cysteine to phenylalanine inclusive. Solely the CDR3 DNA is kept, with 42 bases framed from the first base. CDR1 is given as LGHNT and CDR2 as FRNRAP, both from the germline V gene. V is pruned by 9 bases and J by 4 bases, leaving 7 bases of the junction without a gene match. After CFSE-labeled PBMCs were cultured without any stimulus, the autoproliferating (CFSEdim) and non-proliferating (CFSEhi) T cell fractions were each sequenced on their own. A total of some 50 million CFSE-labeled PBMCs were cultured for approximately seven days without stimulus, and replicate wells were then pooled. PBMCs were labeled with 0.5 uM CFSE and cultured without exogenous stimuli in serum-free AIM-V medium. PBMCs were isolated by Ficoll density gradient centrifugation and cryopreserved before use. Using a FACSAria III, live 7-AAD-negative cells were sorted, then washed with PBS and stored frozen at -80 degrees C as dry pellets.

Points on this clone: Its target antigen remains unknown. No much larger clonotype is one base removed from it; base qualities were not supplied.

Genomic DNA was extracted, and the immunoSEQ Platform was used to amplify TCRbeta CDR3 regions from that DNA. The immunoSEQ assay combined multiplex PCR with high-throughput sequencing and a vendor bioinformatics pipeline. The published analysis was carried out like this. Non-productive sequences and CDR3s shorter than 4 amino acids were removed, and clonotype frequencies were recalculated per sample. Shared clonotypes were identified in immunoSEQ Analyzer 2.0 as identical CDR3 amino acid, V gene and J gene sequences. Repertoire overlap was normalized by dividing shared clonotype counts by the product of both clone-set sizes, scaled by 1000 into arbitrary units. TCRdb stores this immuneACCESS table with in-frame sequences only. Part of the clones is absent; in the studies checked, under half of the shortfall reflects unresolved V genes, and no reason is known for the rest. From that table come the V and J calls and clone size; the DNA was used to work out D and trimming. Recorded for this sample are about 32,000 clones; around 88% of them occurred a single time. The ten most abundant clones make up less than 3% of the sample.

Sequencing was done on a sample of PBMCs from blood kept in culture. Here the chain combines TRBV12-5 and TRBJ1-5; 9 central nucleotides agree with TRBD1. The sequence was obtained from a human donor with multiple sclerosis. The sequenced DNA is TGTGCTAGCATTACAGGGGGCCCAAATCAGCCCCAGCATTTT. It translates as CASITGGPNQPQHF.